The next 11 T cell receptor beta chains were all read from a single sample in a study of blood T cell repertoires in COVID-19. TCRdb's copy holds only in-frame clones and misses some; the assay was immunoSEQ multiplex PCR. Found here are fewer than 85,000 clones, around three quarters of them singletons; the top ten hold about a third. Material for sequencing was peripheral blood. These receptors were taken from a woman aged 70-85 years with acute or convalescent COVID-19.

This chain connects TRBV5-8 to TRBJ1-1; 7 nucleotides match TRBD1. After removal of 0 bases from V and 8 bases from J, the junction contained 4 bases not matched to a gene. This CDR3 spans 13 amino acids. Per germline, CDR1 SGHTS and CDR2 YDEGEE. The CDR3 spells CASSLGGGREAFF. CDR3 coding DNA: TGTGCCAGCAGCTTGGGAGGGGGCAGGGAAGCTTTCTTT.

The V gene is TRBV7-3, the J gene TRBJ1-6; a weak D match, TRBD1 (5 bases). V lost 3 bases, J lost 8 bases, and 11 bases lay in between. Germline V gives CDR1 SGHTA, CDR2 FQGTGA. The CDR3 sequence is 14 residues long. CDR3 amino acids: CASSFTGIDSPLHF. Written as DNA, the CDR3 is TGTGCCAGCAGCTTTACAGGAATCGATTCACCCCTCCACTTT.

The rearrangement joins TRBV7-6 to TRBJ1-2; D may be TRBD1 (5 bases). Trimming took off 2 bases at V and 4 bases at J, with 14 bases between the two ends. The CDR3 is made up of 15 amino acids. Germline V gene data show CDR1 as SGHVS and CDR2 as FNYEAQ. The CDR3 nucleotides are TGTGCCAGCAGCTTACGGGCAGGGCCAACCTATGGCTACACCTTC. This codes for CASSLRAGPTYGYTF.

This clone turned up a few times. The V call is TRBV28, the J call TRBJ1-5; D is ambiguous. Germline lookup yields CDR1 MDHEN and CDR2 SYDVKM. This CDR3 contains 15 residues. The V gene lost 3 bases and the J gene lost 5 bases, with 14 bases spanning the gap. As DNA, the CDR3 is TGTGCCAGCAGTTTTCCCGGGATCGACGATCAGCCCCAGCATTTT. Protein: CASSFPGIDDQPQHF. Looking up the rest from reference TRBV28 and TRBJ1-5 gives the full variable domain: DVKVTQSSRYLVKRTGEKVFLECVQDMDHENMFWYRQDPGLGLRLIYFSYDVKMKEKGDIPEGYSVSREKKERFSLILESASTNQTSMYLCASSFPGIDDQPQHFGDGTRLSIL.

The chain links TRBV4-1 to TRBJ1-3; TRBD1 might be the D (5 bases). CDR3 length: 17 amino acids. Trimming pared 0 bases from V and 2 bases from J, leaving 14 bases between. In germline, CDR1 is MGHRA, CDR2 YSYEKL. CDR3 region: CASSQDLGRPAGNTIYF. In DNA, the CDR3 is TGCGCCAGCAGCCAAGATTTGGGGCGGCCTGCTGGAAACACCATATATTTT.

CDR3 sequence (DNA): TGTGCCAGCAGCGGTGGAACAGGGTGGACTGAAGCTTTCTTT. Translating gives CASSGGTGWTEAFF. The chain links TRBV9 to TRBJ1-1; a weak D match, TRBD1 (6 bases). CDR1 and CDR2 from the germline V gene are SGDLS and YYNGEE. V lost 3 bases to trimming and J lost 5 bases, with 14 bases between them. This CDR3 region has 14 residues.

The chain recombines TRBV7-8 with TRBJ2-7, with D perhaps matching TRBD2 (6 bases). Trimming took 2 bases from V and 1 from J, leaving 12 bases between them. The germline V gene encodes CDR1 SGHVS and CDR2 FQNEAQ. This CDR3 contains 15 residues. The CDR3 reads CASSLSGGLSYEQYF. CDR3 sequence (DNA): TGTGCCAGCAGCTTATCCGGGGGTCTTTCCTACGAGCAGTACTTC.

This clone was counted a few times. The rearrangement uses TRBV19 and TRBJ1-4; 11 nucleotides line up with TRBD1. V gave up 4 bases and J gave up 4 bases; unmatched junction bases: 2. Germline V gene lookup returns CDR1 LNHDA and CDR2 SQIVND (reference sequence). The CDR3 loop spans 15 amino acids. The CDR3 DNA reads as TGTGCCAGTAGTACTGGGACAGGGGGTAATGAAAAACTGTTTTTT. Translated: CASSTGTGGNEKLFF.

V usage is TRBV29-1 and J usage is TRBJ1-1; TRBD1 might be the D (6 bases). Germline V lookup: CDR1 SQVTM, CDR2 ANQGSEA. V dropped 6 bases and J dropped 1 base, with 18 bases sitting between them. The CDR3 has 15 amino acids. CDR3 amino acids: CSVSKGGQGNTEAFF. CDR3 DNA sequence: TGCAGCGTCTCCAAGGGGGGGCAAGGGAACACTGAAGCTTTCTTT.

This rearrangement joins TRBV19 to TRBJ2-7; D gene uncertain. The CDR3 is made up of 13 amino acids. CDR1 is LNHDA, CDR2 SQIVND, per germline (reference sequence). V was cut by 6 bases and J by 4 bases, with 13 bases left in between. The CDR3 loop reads CASSPRGPYEQYF. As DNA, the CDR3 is TGTGCCAGTAGCCCTAGAGGCCCGTACGAGCAGTACTTC.

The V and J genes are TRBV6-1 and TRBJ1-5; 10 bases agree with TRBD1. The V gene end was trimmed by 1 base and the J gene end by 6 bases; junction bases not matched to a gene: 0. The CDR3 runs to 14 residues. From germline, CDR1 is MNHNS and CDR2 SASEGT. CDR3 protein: CASSEGTGGQPQHF. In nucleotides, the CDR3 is TGTGCCAGCAGTGAAGGGACAGGGGGTCAGCCCCAGCATTTT.